A selection of T cell receptor beta chains follows, all from one sample in a study of graft-versus-host responses after intestinal transplantation. Sequencing used immunoSEQ multiplex PCR; TCRdb keeps in-frame clones, though not all of them. Of about 96,000 clones listed, roughly 89% are singletons. For these TCRs, the target antigens are not known. The source was unstimulated CD4+ T cells sorted from spleen or lymph node cells, collected before intestinal transplant. The receptors stem from a human donor who received an intestinal transplant. CDR3s include the opening cysteine and the closing phenylalanine or tryptophan. The D gene is left open where the match is weak. Rows may omit the clone size; those that give it use once, few, many or a size class.

D,size,V,J,CDR3,DNA
.,.,TRBV2,TRBJ2-1,CASSVRAASYNEQFF,TGTGCCAGCAGTGTGCGGGCCGCCTCCTACAATGAGCAGTTCTTC
.,.,TRBV6-1,TRBJ1-2,CASSRTPDDPYGYTF,TGTGCCAGCAGTCGAACCCCGGACGATCCCTATGGCTACACCTTC
TRBD2,.,TRBV5-4,TRBJ2-5,CASSAGTSGEKTQYF,TGTGCCAGCAGCGCGGGGACTAGCGGGGAAAAGACCCAGTACTTC
.,.,TRBV18,TRBJ1-6,CASSPVRVTPNSPLHF,TGTGCCAGCTCACCGGTTAGGGTCACTCCGAATTCACCCCTCCACTTT
TRBD1,.,TRBV5-4,TRBJ1-1,CASNLGSPGQGTEAFF,TGTGCCAGCAACTTGGGGTCCCCGGGACAGGGGACTGAAGCTTTCTTT
.,.,TRBV5-5,TRBJ1-1,CASSLTQISNTEAFF,TGTGCCAGCAGCTTGACACAAATTTCGAACACTGAAGCTTTCTTT
TRBD1,.,TRBV10-2,TRBJ1-2,CASRDRGPFYGYTF,TGCGCCAGCAGGGACAGGGGGCCTTTCTATGGCTACACCTTC
.,.,TRBV29-1,TRBJ2-4,CSVERVGLAKNIQYF,TGCAGCGTTGAACGTGTCGGTTTAGCCAAAAACATTCAGTACTTC
TRBD1,.,TRBV28,TRBJ2-3,CASSSSGTGFRDTQYF,TGTGCCAGCAGTTCCTCAGGGACAGGGTTCAGGGATACGCAGTATTTT
TRBD1,.,TRBV15,TRBJ2-5,CATSRDKTGAPPEETQYF,TGTGCCACCAGCAGAGATAAGACAGGGGCCCCGCCCGAAGAGACCCAGTACTTC
.,few,TRBV18,TRBJ2-7,CASSPPKGRDLGEQYF,TGTGCCAGCTCACCACCCAAAGGGCGGGATTTGGGCGAGCAGTACTTC
TRBD2,.,TRBV7-7,TRBJ2-6,CASSQGVGLAGVGANVLTF,TGTGCCAGCAGCCAGGGGGTTGGACTAGCGGGAGTTGGGGCCAACGTCCTGACTTTC
.,.,TRBV4-1,TRBJ1-1,CASSRTTEPSSAFF,TGCGCCAGCAGCCGGACGACAGAACCCTCGTCGGCTTTCTTT
TRBD1,.,TRBV9,TRBJ1-1,CASSVAPGGTEAFF,TGTGCCAGCAGCGTAGCTCCAGGGGGAACTGAAGCTTTCTTT